This T cell receptor beta chain originates from a study of cytomegalovirus exposure and HLA in healthy donors. Germline trimming cut 3 bases from V and 6 bases from J; bases unmatched to any gene: 4. Per germline, CDR1 SEHNR and CDR2 FQNEAQ (reference sequence). CDR3 length: 14 amino acids. PCR amplification relied on 60 Vbeta primers (plus 13 Jbeta primers). Repertoires were generated with immunoSEQ multiplex PCR, while TCRdb's copy carries only in-frame clones and drops some. The repertoire consists of some 54,000 clones, with approximately 80% occurring once and the leading ten covering around 5.9%.

The TCR comes from a male donor in good health and CMV-seronegative. The genes are TRBV7-9 and TRBJ1-2; 10 nucleotides agree with TRBD1. Sequencing was carried out using PBMCs. CDR3 sequence reads: CASSLTTGGDGYTF. CDR3 nucleotide sequence: TGTGCCAGCAGCTTGACGACAGGGGGCGATGGCTACACCTTC.